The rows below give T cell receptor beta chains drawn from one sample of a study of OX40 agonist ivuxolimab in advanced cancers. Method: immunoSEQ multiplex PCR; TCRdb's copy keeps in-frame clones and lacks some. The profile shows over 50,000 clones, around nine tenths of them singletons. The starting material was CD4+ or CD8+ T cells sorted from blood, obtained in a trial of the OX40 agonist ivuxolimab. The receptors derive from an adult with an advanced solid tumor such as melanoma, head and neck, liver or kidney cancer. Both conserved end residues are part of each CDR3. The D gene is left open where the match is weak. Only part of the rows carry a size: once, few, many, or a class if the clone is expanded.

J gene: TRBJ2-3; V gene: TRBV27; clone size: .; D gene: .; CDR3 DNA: TGTGCCAGCCCGCGGGCGGACACAGATACGCAGTATTTT; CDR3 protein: CASPRADTDTQYF
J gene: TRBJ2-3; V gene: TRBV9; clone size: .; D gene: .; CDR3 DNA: TGTGCCAGCAGCGTAGAGGGCCAGTTATCGGCAGATACGCAGTATTTT; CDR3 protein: CASSVEGQLSADTQYF
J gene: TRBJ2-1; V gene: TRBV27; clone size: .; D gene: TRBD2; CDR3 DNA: TGTGCCAGCAGTCCGGGACTAGCGGACAATGAGCAGTTCTTC; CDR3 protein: CASSPGLADNEQFF
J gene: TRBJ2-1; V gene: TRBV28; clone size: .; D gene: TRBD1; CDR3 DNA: TGTGCCAGCAGAGACAGGGGCCTAAACAATGAGCAGTTCTTC; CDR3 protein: CASRDRGLNNEQFF
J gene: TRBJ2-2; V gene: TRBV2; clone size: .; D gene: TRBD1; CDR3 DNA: TGTGCCAGCGATTCACAGGGGGCGGCCAACACCGGGGAGCTGTTTTTT; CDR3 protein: CASDSQGAANTGELFF
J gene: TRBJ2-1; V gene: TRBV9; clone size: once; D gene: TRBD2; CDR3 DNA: TGTGCCAGCAGCGTGGGGTTTTTGAGGGAGGGCCCCTCGAATGAGCAGTTCTTC; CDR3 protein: CASSVGFLREGPSNEQFF
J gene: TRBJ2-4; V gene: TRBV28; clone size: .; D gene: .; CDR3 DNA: TGTGCCAGCAGTCCTGACAGTACTTACCAGAAAAACATTCAGTACTTC; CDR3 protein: CASSPDSTYQKNIQYF
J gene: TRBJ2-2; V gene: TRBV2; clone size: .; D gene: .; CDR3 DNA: TGTGCCAGCAGTTATTCAGGGTTTCACACCGGGGAGCTGTTTTTT; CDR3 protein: CASSYSGFHTGELFF
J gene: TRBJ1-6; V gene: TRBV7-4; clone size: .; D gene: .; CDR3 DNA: TGTGCCAGCAGCTTAGGGGGATTGGGTTCACCCCTCCACTTT; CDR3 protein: CASSLGGLGSPLHF
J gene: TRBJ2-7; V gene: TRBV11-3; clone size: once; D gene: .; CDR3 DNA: TGTGCCAGCAGCTTAGGGTCGGGGAACGAGCAGTACTTC; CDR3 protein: CASSLGSGNEQYF
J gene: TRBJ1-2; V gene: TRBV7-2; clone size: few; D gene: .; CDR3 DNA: TGTGCCAGCAGCCCTCCCGGGGGGGACTATGGCTACACCTTC; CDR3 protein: CASSPPGGDYGYTF
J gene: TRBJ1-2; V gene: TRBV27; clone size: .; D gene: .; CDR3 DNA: TGTGCCAGCAGTTTAGATGTCAAAGGGTCTTATGGCTACACCTTC; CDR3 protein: CASSLDVKGSYGYTF
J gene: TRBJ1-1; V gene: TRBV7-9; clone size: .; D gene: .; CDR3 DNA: TGTGCCAGCAGCTTAGGCTCGGGGATGAACACTGAAGCTTTCTTT; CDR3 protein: CASSLGSGMNTEAFF
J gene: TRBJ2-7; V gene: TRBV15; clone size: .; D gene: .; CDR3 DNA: TGTGCCACCAGCAGAGGTCGGGGCACCAACTCCTACGAGCAGTACTTC; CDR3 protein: CATSRGRGTNSYEQYF
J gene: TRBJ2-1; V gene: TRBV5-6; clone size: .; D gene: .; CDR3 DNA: TGTGCCAGCAGCCGGGTCTTTCAACCCTCCAATGAGCAGTTCTTC; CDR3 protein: CASSRVFQPSNEQFF
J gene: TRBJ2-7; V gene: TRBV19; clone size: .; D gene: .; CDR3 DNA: TGTGCCAGTAGTATATCGGGAAGGGACGAGCAGTACTTC; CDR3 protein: CASSISGRDEQYF
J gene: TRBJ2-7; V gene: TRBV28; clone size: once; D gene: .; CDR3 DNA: TGTGCCAGCGCCGGCCGGGACCTTCCCTACGAGCAGTACTTC; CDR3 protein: CASAGRDLPYEQYF
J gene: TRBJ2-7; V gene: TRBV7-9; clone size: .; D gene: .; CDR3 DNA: TGTGCCAGCAGCCCAGCCGGCCCTACGGTACAGTACTTC; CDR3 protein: CASSPAGPTVQYF
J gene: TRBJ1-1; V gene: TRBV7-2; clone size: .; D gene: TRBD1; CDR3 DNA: TGTGCCAGCAGCCTAACAGGGGTATCTGGGTACACTGAAGCTTTCTTT; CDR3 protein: CASSLTGVSGYTEAFF
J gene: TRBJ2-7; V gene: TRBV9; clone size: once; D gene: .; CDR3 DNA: TGTGCCAGCAGCGTAGCGGACACCTCCTACGAGCAGTACTTC; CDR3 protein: CASSVADTSYEQYF
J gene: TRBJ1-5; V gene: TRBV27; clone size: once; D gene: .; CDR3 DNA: TGTGCCAGCAGTTCCGGGACGGCGCTTAGCAATCAGCCCCAGCATTTT; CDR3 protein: CASSSGTALSNQPQHF
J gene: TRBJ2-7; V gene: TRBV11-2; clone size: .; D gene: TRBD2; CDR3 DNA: TGTGCCAGCAGCTTATCCTACACTAGCGGCTACGAGCAGTACTTC; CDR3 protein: CASSLSYTSGYEQYF